This T cell receptor beta chain was recovered during a study of blood T cell repertoires in COVID-19. Study background: Spain, Italy and the United States supplied samples that represented acute and convalescent COVID-19. PBMCs, B-cell-depleted T cells, or T cells provided the cDNA or gDNA that made up the material.

Study processing details: Reference gene primer amplification in the assay estimated nucleated cell counts. The repertoire was sequenced with immunoSEQ multiplex PCR; TCRdb's copy has only in-frame clones and lacks some. V and J calls and clone size are copied from that table; D and trimming were computed from the DNA. The data contain around 13,000 clones, over 90% of them seen just once; the ten biggest clones take up 28%. The junction had 1 base not matched to a gene; V was cut back by 1 base and J by 1 base. The germline V gene encodes CDR1 SGDLS and CDR2 YYNGEE. The CDR3 totals 15 residues. V is TRBV9 and J is TRBJ2-5; 10 nucleotides line up with TRBD2. This sequence was found in a woman aged 70 to 79 with active COVID-19. Input material: peripheral blood. DNA for the CDR3: TGTGCCAGCAGCGTAAGCGGGAGGGTCCAAGAGACCCAGTACTTC. Encoded protein: CASSVSGRVQETQYF. Full variable domain (outside the CDR3, taken from reference TRBV9 and TRBJ2-5): DSGVTQTPKHLITATGQRVTLRCSPRSGDLSVYWYQQSLDQGLQFLIQYYNGEERAKGNILERFSAQQFPDLHSELNLSSLELGDSALYFCASSVSGRVQETQYFGPGTRLLVL.